This entry features one T cell receptor (beta chain) sequence. This clone was observed a few times. The clone's antigen remains unknown. Within one base of it there is no much larger clone, and no base qualities were kept. TCR beta CDR3 regions were sequenced from DNA using the immunoSEQ Assay. The paper's processing steps were these. To compute T cell density, TCR beta template counts were normalized to usable DNA, which was estimated by amplifying housekeeping genes. Richness was estimated with the preseqR package, extrapolating to 400,000 templates for PBMC samples and 120,000 templates for tissue samples. Clonality was calculated as one minus Pielou's evenness. To identify tissue-enriched TCRs, differential abundance testing was run on productive amino-acid clonotypes with a minimum total count of 5 and an alpha of 0.1. Repertoire overlap between compartments was quantified with the Jaccard Index and Morisita Overlap Index. GLIPH clustered TCR beta CDR3s with public tetramer-defined viral CDR3s; viral motifs required at least three viral sequences plus V-gene enrichment. Sourced from immuneACCESS, this table was stored by TCRdb with only in-frame sequences that have V and J called. A share of the clones is absent; for the studies checked, an unresolved V gene accounts for under half, and the remainder has no known explanation. From that table come the V and J calls and clone size; the DNA was used to work out D and trimming. The sample table shows around 70,000 clones, and roughly nine tenths are seen once. 21% of the sample is taken by the ten largest.

At diagnosis, tumor, uninvolved tumor-adjacent lung and peripheral blood were collected and then preserved as a mix of FFPE and fresh-frozen material. For TCR repertoire profiling, blood samples were analyzed in the form of peripheral blood mononuclear cells. Measured from the cysteine to the phenylalanine, the CDR3 is 14 residues long. Only the CDR3 region is kept as DNA, spanning 42 bases read in frame from base 1. CDR1 GTSNPN and CDR2 SVGIG were looked up in the germline V gene (reference sequence). Trimming accounts for 8 bases at V and 3 bases at J, while the number of junction bases matched to no gene is 9. This entry is derived from a study of T cells in localized non-small cell lung cancer (TCRdb year 2020). Regarding the study in general: Comparing tumors with uninvolved tumor-adjacent lungs, the study looked at the T cell repertoires of 236 patients with early-stage NSCLC. NSCLC patients had a mean age of roughly 66 years, and around 140 were male and some 98 female. All 220 or so NSCLC patients in the cohort were treatment-naive and had localized lung tumors that were resected.

Here is what the overall study found, with its caveats: Uninvolved tumor-adjacent lung showed the highest T cell clonality, higher than tumor, which suggests more focused antigenic responses in the uninvolved tumor-adjacent lung. Because of the exploratory design, TCR variables were selected using unadjusted p-values without false-discovery rate correction. Longer overall survival was associated with higher T cell density in blood, whereas shorter survival was associated with higher clonality in adjacent lung. Multi-region tumor sequencing was not performed, so intratumor heterogeneity could not be excluded. A median of roughly 60 of the top 100 tumor clones turned up in the paired uninvolved adjacent lung, and 28 of those clones also ranked among the top 100 of that same adjacent lung.

The clonotype originates from a male donor at least 60 years old with stage III squamous cell lung carcinoma. The material was peripheral blood, obtained before any cancer treatment. The sequence joins TRBV30 to TRBJ2-7; a stretch of 11 junction bases matches TRBD2. The CDR3 protein sequence reads: CALKVAGGFYEQYF. Here is the DNA: TGTGCCCTAAAAGTAGCGGGGGGGTTCTACGAGCAGTACTTC.